Following are 2 T cell receptor beta chains from one sample sequenced in a study of Graves' ophthalmopathy and Graves' hyperthyroidism. Scientists amplified the TCR beta CDR3 regions from RNA transcripts. A first-round RT-PCR used HTBI primers, followed by a second-round multiplex PCR. MiXCR was run by TCRdb on the multiplex PCR reads, yielding one entry per CDR3 protein. The data contain hundreds of thousands of distinct CDR3 sequences, about 20% of them seen just once; the ten biggest clones take up approximately 7%. Material: peripheral blood. Receptor source: a woman aged 18 to 35 with stable Graves' hyperthyroidism. Some clones in this sample may be carry-over from other donors' samples.

This clonotype was detected many times. The chain is built from TRBV6-1 and TRBJ1-2; D remains unclear. From germline, CDR1 is MNHNS and CDR2 SASEGT. This CDR3 is 14 amino acids long. The germline V and J ends were trimmed by 3 bases and 7 bases, with 15 bases remaining between them. CDR3 residues: CASSDPWQSSGYTF. The CDR3 bases are TGTGCCAGCAGTGACCCCTGGCAGTCCAGTGGCTACACCTTC.

About this clonotype: This is likely a read error, given that the CDR3 carries no conserved phenylalanine or tryptophan at its end. The rearrangement joins TRBV6-1 to TRBJ1-5; no clear D. The germline CDR1 and CDR2 sequences are MNHNS and SASEGT. Trimming cost V 2 bases and J 2 bases, with 19 bases left between them. The CDR3 consists of 18 residues. The CDR3: CASSETVVLTLGNQPQHL. The CDR3 nucleotides are TGTGCCAGCAGTGAAACTGTCGTCCTTACCCTCGGCAATCAGCCCCAGCATCTT.